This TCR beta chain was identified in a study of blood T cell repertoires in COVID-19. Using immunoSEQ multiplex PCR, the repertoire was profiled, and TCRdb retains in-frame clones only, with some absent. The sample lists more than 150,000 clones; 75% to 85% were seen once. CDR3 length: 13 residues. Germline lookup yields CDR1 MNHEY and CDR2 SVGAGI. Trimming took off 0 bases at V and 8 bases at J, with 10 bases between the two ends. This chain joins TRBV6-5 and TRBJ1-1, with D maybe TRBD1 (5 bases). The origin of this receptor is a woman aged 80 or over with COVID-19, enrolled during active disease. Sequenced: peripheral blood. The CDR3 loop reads CASSYSTGGEAFF. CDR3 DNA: TGTGCCAGCAGTTACTCGACCGGGGGGGAAGCTTTCTTT.